The 9 T cell receptor beta chains below all came from one sample that was sequenced in a study of long-term antiretroviral therapy in people with HIV. Survey-level immunoSEQ v3.0 assays were run. The repertoire was sequenced with immunoSEQ multiplex PCR; TCRdb's copy has only in-frame clones and lacks some. Of some 33,000 clones listed, about four fifths are singletons. The material was unsorted PBMCs, obtained 0.6 years after starting antiretroviral therapy. All receptors come from a man between 18 and 29 years old with HIV.

The CDR3 region has the DNA TGTGCCAGCAGCCAAGAGTATTGGGATACGCAGTATTTT. Amino acid sequence: CASSQEYWDTQYF. The chain uses TRBV4-2 and TRBJ2-3; the D is unclear. CDR3 length: 13 amino acids. Trimming cost V 0 bases and J 6 bases, with 7 bases left between them. Germline V lookup: CDR1 LGHNA, CDR2 YNFKEQ.

This chain connects TRBV27 to TRBJ2-7; D may match TRBD1 or TRBD2 (6 bases each). Deletions cut 0 bases from V and 5 bases from J, with 14 bases between. Germline V gives CDR1 MNHEY, CDR2 SMNVEV (reference sequence). The length of the CDR3 is 15 residues. The CDR3 coding sequence is TGTGCCAGCAGTTTATCGAGGGGGGTTAGACACGAGCAGTACTTC. It codes for CASSLSRGVRHEQYF.

This sequence joins TRBV6-6 and TRBJ1-1; possibly TRBD1 for D (6 bases). The CDR3 spans 15 residues. CDR1 is MNHNY and CDR2 is SVGAGI in the germline V gene (reference sequence). Between the trimmed V and J ends, which lost 4 bases and 4 bases, there was a span of 16 bases. CDR3 amino acids: CASSSTRGRGTEAFF. CDR3 nucleotide sequence: TGTGCCAGCAGTTCCACACGGGGGCGCGGCACTGAAGCTTTCTTT.

This clone came up once. V and J are TRBV18 and TRBJ2-5; D uncertain. Germline V gene lookup returns CDR1 KGHSH and CDR2 LQKENI. The germline V and J ends were trimmed by 1 base and 7 bases, with 7 bases remaining between them. The length of the CDR3 is 12 residues. In DNA, the CDR3 is TGTGCCAGCTCACCACTCGAAGGGACCCAGTACTTC. Residues: CASSPLEGTQYF.

This clone was recorded once. The V and J genes are TRBV28 and TRBJ1-5; TRBD1 aligns across 9 bases. The J segment lost 9 bases and the V segment lost 6 bases, leaving 12 bases of the junction unmatched. The CDR3 length is 15 residues. Germline CDR1 reads MDHEN; CDR2 reads SYDVKM. The CDR3 spells CASSRLATGGWPQHF. CDR3 DNA sequence: TGTGCCAGCAGCCGCCTTGCGACAGGGGGGTGGCCCCAGCATTTT.

V usage is TRBV6-5 and J usage is TRBJ2-5; the match to TRBD1 covers 8 bases. This CDR3 contains 14 residues. Looked up from germline, CDR1 is MNHEY and CDR2 is SVGAGI. The V and J ends lost 5 bases and 4 bases, in that order; junction bases with no gene match: 6. CDR3 sequence (DNA): TGTGCCAGCAGTACTCCAGGGGGCGGAGAGACCCAGTACTTC. It specifies CASSTPGGGETQYF.

This chain connects TRBV2 to TRBJ1-1; a weak D match, TRBD1 (6 bases). V lost 0 bases and J lost 5, with 22 bases in between. Looked up from germline, CDR1 is SNHLY and CDR2 is FYNNEI. The CDR3 sequence is 18 residues long. The CDR3 sequence: CASSEALYGTQGGTEAFF. The DNA for the CDR3 is TGTGCCAGCAGTGAAGCGCTTTACGGGACACAGGGAGGTACTGAAGCTTTCTTT.

For the CDR3, the DNA is TGTGCCAGCAGGGGGACAGGCCTCCCAGCCAAAAACATTCAGTACTTC. It specifies CASRGTGLPAKNIQYF. J is TRBJ2-4 and V is TRBV27, with 8 positions matching TRBD1. J gave up 0 bases and V 6 bases, and 7 bases lay outside the gene matches. Germline V CDR1 and CDR2: MNHEY, SMNVEV (reference sequence). This CDR3 region has 16 residues.

The chain uses TRBV7-3 and TRBJ2-1; D possibly corresponds to TRBD2 (5 bases). The germline V and J ends were trimmed by 1 base and 5 bases, with 9 bases remaining between them. CDR3 length: 14 amino acids. Germline V gene sequence: CDR1 SGHTA, CDR2 FQGTGA. CDR3 region: CASSLSRDHNEQFF. The DNA for the CDR3 is TGTGCCAGCAGCTTAAGCCGGGATCACAATGAGCAGTTCTTC.